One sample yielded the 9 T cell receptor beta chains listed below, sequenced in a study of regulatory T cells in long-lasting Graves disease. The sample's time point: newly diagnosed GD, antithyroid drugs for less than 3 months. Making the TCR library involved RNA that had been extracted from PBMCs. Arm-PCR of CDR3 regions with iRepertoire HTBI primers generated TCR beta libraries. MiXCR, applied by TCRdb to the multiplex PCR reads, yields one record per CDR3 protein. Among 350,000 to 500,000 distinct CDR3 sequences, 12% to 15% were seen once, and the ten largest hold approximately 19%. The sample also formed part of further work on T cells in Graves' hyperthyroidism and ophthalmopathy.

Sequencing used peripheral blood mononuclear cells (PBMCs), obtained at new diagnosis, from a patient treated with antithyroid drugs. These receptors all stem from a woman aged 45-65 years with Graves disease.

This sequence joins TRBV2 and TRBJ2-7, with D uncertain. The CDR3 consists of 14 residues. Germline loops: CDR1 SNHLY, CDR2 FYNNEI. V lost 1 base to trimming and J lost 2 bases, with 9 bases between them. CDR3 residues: CASSEGMLTYEQYF. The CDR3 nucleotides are TGTGCCAGCAGTGAAGGGATGCTTACCTACGAGCAGTACTTC.

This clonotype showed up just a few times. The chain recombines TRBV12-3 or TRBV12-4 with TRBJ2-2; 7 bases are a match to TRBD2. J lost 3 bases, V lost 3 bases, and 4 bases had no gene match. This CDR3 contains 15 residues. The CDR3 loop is CASSFQRDDTGELFF. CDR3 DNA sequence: TGTGCCAGCAGTTTTCAGCGGGATGACACCGGGGAGCTGTTTTTT.

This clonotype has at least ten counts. The CDR3 DNA sequence: TGTGCCAGCAGTGAAGGGAGGAAAATGAACACTGAAGCTTTCTTT. Translating gives CASSEGRKMNTEAFF. This chain joins TRBV2 and TRBJ1-1; D gene uncertain. V was shortened by 1 base and J by 0 bases, with 9 bases between the two germline ends. The CDR3 is made up of 15 amino acids. Germline-derived CDR1 and CDR2 are SNHLY and FYNNEI.

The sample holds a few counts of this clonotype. The CDR3, as DNA: TGTGCCAGCAGCCCTAGCGGAGCCCCCTCCGAGCAGTACTTC. Protein product: CASSPSGAPSEQYF. The chain couples TRBV4-2 to TRBJ2-7, with 7 bases matching TRBD2. CDR1 is LGHNA and CDR2 is YNFKEQ in the germline V gene. J lost 6 bases, V lost 4 bases, and 9 bases had no gene match. The CDR3 totals 14 residues.

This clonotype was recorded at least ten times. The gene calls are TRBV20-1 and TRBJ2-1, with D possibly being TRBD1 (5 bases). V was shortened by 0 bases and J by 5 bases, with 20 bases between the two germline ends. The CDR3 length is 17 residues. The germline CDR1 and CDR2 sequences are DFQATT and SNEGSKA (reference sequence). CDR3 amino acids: CSARDLFGAVPNNEQFF. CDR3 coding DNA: TGCAGTGCTAGAGATCTTTTTGGGGCGGTACCTAACAATGAGCAGTTCTTC.

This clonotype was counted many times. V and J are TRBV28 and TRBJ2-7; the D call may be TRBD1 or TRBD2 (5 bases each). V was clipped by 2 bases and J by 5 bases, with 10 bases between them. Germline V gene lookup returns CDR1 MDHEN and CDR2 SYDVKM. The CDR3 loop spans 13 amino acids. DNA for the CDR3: TGTGCCAGCAGTTTACCGCAGGGACACGAGCAGTACTTC. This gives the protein CASSLPQGHEQYF.

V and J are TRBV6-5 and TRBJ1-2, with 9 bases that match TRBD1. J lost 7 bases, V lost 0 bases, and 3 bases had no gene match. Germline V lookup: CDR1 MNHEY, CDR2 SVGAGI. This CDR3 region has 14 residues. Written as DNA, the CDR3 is TGTGCCAGCAGTTACTCGGGACAGGGACGTGGCTACACCTTC. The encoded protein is CASSYSGQGRGYTF.

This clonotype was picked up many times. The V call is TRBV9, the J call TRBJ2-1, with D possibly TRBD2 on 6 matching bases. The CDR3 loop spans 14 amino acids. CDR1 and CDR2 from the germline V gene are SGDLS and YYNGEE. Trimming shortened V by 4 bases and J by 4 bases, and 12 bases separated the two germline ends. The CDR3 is CASSPTGLYNEQFF. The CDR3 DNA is TGTGCCAGCAGCCCCACGGGACTTTACAATGAGCAGTTCTTC.

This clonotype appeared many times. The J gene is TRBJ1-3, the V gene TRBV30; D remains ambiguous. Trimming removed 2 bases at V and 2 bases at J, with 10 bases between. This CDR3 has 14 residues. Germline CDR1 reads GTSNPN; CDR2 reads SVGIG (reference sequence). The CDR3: CAWSSEDTGNTIYF. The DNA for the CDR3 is TGTGCCTGGAGTTCCGAGGATACTGGAAACACCATATATTTT.